This T cell receptor beta chain stems from a study of T cell responses to AZD1222 COVID-19 vaccine. Clones were read by immunoSEQ multiplex PCR, and TCRdb kept only the in-frame ones, dropping some. The sample lists 90,000 to 120,000 clones, approximately 87% occurring once. V lost 4 bases to trimming and J lost 6 bases; unmatched junction nucleotides: 13. Per the germline V gene, CDR1 is MDHEN and CDR2 is SYDVKM. The CDR3 is 16 amino acids. Regarding the study as a whole: Seropositive AZD1222 recipients at baseline numbered only 6 or 7.

Points on this clone: Its matching antigen is unknown.

Sample: peripheral blood, taken on day 0 of AZD1222 vaccination. This sequence originates from an adult in good health. This sequence joins TRBV28 and TRBJ1-2; 8 positions match TRBD1. CDR3: CASSYVIGQGNHGYTF. The CDR3, as DNA: TGTGCCAGCAGTTACGTAATTGGACAGGGTAATCATGGCTACACCTTC.